Below, 9 T cell receptor beta chains from the same sample are listed, as sequenced in a study of regulatory T cells in long-lasting Graves disease. Sequencing libraries for TCR beta were prepared with iRepertoire HTBI primers and Arm-PCR of CDR3 regions. TCRdb re-derived calls from the multiplex PCR reads in MiXCR, one entry per CDR3 protein. The sample shows 250,000 to 400,000 distinct CDR3 sequences, approximately 20% of them seen only once. Time point reported: newly diagnosed GD, antithyroid drugs for less than 3 months. PBMC RNA was the source of the TCR library. Sample: peripheral blood mononuclear cells (PBMCs), taken at new diagnosis, from a patient treated with antithyroid drugs. These receptors were obtained from a female donor with Graves disease.

This clonotype was detected ten times or more. The chain is built from TRBV29-1 and TRBJ2-5; no clear D. V lost 1 base to trimming and J lost 6 bases, with 9 bases between them. This CDR3 has 12 amino acids. CDR1 and CDR2 (germline): SQVTM, ANQGSEA. In DNA, the CDR3 is TGCAGCGTTGAAGGAGACCACAAGACCCAGTACTTC. It translates to CSVEGDHKTQYF.

At least ten counts were recorded for this clonotype. The J gene is TRBJ2-7, the V gene TRBV12-3 or TRBV12-4, with D maybe TRBD1 (5 bases). V was clipped by 6 bases and J by 0 bases, with 9 bases between them. The CDR3 sequence is 13 residues long. The CDR3 coding sequence is TGTGCCAGCAGGTCGACAGTCTCCTACGAGCAGTACTTC. It yields the protein CASRSTVSYEQYF.

This clonotype occurred a few times. CDR3 nucleotides: TGTGCCAGTCTTCAGGTTCCTTATAGCAATCAGCCCCAGCATTTT. Translation: CASLQVPYSNQPQHF. The chain is built from TRBV19 and TRBJ1-5; the D is unclear. V dropped 8 bases and J dropped 0 bases, with 14 bases sitting between them. CDR1 LNHDA and CDR2 SQIVND come from the germline V gene (reference sequence). The length of the CDR3 is 15 residues.

This clonotype was counted many times. The V gene is TRBV29-1, the J gene TRBJ1-2; no clear D. Germline CDR1 reads SQVTM; CDR2 reads ANQGSEA. Trimming stripped 3 bases from V and 5 bases from J, with 13 bases between. CDR3 size: 13 residues. CDR3 region: CSVDGSLRYGYTF. The CDR3 coding sequence is TGCAGCGTTGATGGCAGCCTCCGGTATGGCTACACCTTC.

The rearrangement links TRBV10-3 to TRBJ2-1; D call uncertain. V lost 3 bases and J 8 bases, leaving 14 bases between the germline ends. Germline assignment: CDR1 ENHRY and CDR2 SYGVKD. The CDR3 is 14 amino acids. Written as DNA, the CDR3 is TGTGCCATCAGTGACCCGACCTCTGGGGATGAGCAGTTCTTC. Its translation is CAISDPTSGDEQFF.

In its sample, this clonotype was seen many times. The CDR3 nucleotides read TGTGCCAGTAGCCCCTCGGGAGGCAAGAGGACCCAGTACTTC. This codes for CASSPSGGKRTQYF. The V call is TRBV19, the J call TRBJ2-5, with 7 bases lining up with TRBD2. Germline V gene sequence: CDR1 LNHDA, CDR2 SQIVND (reference sequence). The ends lost 6 bases at V and 7 bases at J; junction bases unmatched: 11. The CDR3 loop spans 14 amino acids.

The rearrangement joins TRBV19 to TRBJ2-1, with 14 bases matching TRBD2. CDR1 LNHDA and CDR2 SQIVND come from the germline V gene (reference sequence). This CDR3 is 19 amino acids long. The trim removed 6 bases at V and 3 bases at J, leaving 13 bases unmatched. The CDR3 loop is CASRSAAGLAGGRYNEQFF. The CDR3 region has the DNA TGTGCCAGTAGGAGCGCGGCCGGACTAGCGGGAGGTCGCTACAATGAGCAGTTCTTC.

This clonotype was seen ten or more times. This chain uses TRBV12-3 or TRBV12-4 with TRBJ1-5, with a weak D call TRBD1 (6 bases). The CDR3 length is 15 residues. V lost 6 bases and J 2 bases, leaving 14 bases between the germline ends. The CDR3 here is CASSPARGRNQPQHF. CDR3 in DNA: TGTGCCAGCAGCCCAGCCCGGGGGCGCAATCAGCCCCAGCATTTT.

This clonotype was counted many times. V usage is TRBV19 and J usage is TRBJ2-2, with TRBD2 matching 7 bases. CDR1 and CDR2 (germline): LNHDA, SQIVND (reference sequence). The CDR3 consists of 14 residues. Trimming removed 7 bases from V and 2 bases from J; junction bases left unmatched: 4. The CDR3 sequence is CASTWTSNTGELFF. As DNA, the CDR3 is TGTGCCAGTACTTGGACTAGTAACACCGGGGAGCTGTTTTTT.